A single sample is the source of the 20 T cell receptor beta chains below, sequenced in a study of cytomegalovirus exposure and HLA in healthy donors. Clones were sequenced by immunoSEQ multiplex PCR, and TCRdb holds only the in-frame ones, with some missing. The repertoire holds some 170,000 clones, with nearly 90% as singletons. Sequenced material: PBMCs. The receptors were gathered from a woman between 18 and 30 years old in good health and CMV-seropositive.

The gene calls are TRBV25-1 and TRBJ2-1; D gene ambiguous. Trimming took 3 bases from V and 7 from J, leaving 10 bases between them. Germline values: CDR1 MGHDK, CDR2 SYGVNS. The CDR3 runs to 13 residues. CDR3 amino acids: CASSDPARNEQFF. CDR3 nucleotide sequence: TGTGCCAGCAGTGACCCGGCTAGAAATGAGCAGTTCTTC.

This clone was picked up one time. The chain combines TRBV7-6 with TRBJ2-1; 10 positions agree with TRBD2. The V and J ends lost 1 base and 9 bases, in that order; junction bases with no gene match: 6. The V gene's germline CDR1 is SGHVS and CDR2 FNYEAQ. The CDR3 is 15 residues long. This chain's CDR3 is CASSLEREGRIEQFF. CDR3 nucleotides: TGTGCCAGCAGCTTAGAGCGGGAGGGCCGTATTGAGCAGTTCTTC.

This clone was recorded once. The chain employs TRBV6-4 and TRBJ1-2; D is ambiguous. V was shortened by 0 bases and J by 5 bases, with 10 bases between the two germline ends. Germline CDR1 is MRHNA and CDR2 is SNTAGT. The CDR3 runs to 14 residues. CDR3 coding DNA: TGTGCCAGCAGTGACTCGGGCAAAACTTATGGCTACACCTTC. Protein: CASSDSGKTYGYTF.

This chain uses TRBV5-6 with TRBJ1-5; possible D gene TRBD1, 6 bases. The CDR3 contains 15 residues. Germline values: CDR1 SGHDT, CDR2 YYEEEE. V dropped 4 bases and J dropped 1 base, with 12 bases sitting between them. In DNA, the CDR3 is TGTGCCAGCAGCCTGGTGGGGGCAAGCAATCAGCCCCAGCATTTT. Translation: CASSLVGASNQPQHF.

This clone was found once. This sequence joins TRBV4-1 and TRBJ2-3; 13 nucleotides line up with TRBD2. The CDR3 contains 15 residues. V lost 4 bases and J lost 3; bases outside the gene matches: 1. Germline V gene data show CDR1 as MGHRA and CDR2 as YSYEKL. Here the CDR3 reads CASSRLAGGTDTQYF. CDR3 bases: TGCGCCAGCAGCCGACTAGCGGGAGGTACAGATACGCAGTATTTT.

The chain links TRBV2 to TRBJ1-5; TRBD1 matches at 8 bases. The CDR3 is made up of 17 amino acids. Germline V gene data show CDR1 as SNHLY and CDR2 as FYNNEI. The V and J ends lost 2 bases and 0 bases, in that order; junction bases with no gene match: 6. CDR3 sequence: CASSERTGIYSNQPQHF. The CDR3 region has the DNA TGTGCCAGCAGTGAAAGGACAGGGATTTATAGCAATCAGCCCCAGCATTTT.

The chain links TRBV30 to TRBJ2-5; the match to TRBD1 covers 9 bases. Trimming cost V 3 bases and J 3 bases; bases outside gene matches: 5. Germline V gene data show CDR1 as GTSNPN and CDR2 as SVGIG (reference sequence). This CDR3 region has 14 residues. CDR3 sequence reads: CAWSADRGKETQYF. Written as DNA, the CDR3 is TGTGCCTGGAGCGCCGACAGGGGGAAAGAGACCCAGTACTTC.

This clone was seen a few times. The rearrangement uses TRBV2 and TRBJ2-5; possible D gene TRBD2, 5 bases. Trimming took off 4 bases at V and 3 bases at J, with 6 bases between the two ends. Germline loops: CDR1 SNHLY, CDR2 FYNNEI. The CDR3 has 12 amino acids. CDR3 region: CASSVGEETQYF. In DNA, the CDR3 is TGTGCCAGCAGTGTGGGAGAAGAGACCCAGTACTTC.

The genes are TRBV5-6 and TRBJ1-1; TRBD1 is a possible D gene (5 bases). Germline V gene lookup returns CDR1 SGHDT and CDR2 YYEEEE. This CDR3 is built from 16 residues. Deletions cut 3 bases from V and 3 bases from J, with 18 bases between. The CDR3 loop reads CASSSTKTGDHTEAFF. The CDR3 nucleotides read TGTGCCAGCAGCTCTACCAAGACGGGGGATCACACTGAAGCTTTCTTT.

V usage is TRBV10-3 and J usage is TRBJ1-2; the match to TRBD1 covers 8 bases. The J segment lost 4 bases and the V segment lost 3 bases, leaving 1 base of the junction unmatched. Germline CDR1 and CDR2: ENHRY and SYGVKD. This CDR3 has 13 amino acids. This CDR3 is CAISDTGGYGYTF. CDR3 bases: TGTGCCATCAGTGATACAGGGGGCTATGGCTACACCTTC.

The V and J genes are TRBV7-6 and TRBJ1-2; D might be TRBD1 (5 bases). CDR3 size: 15 residues. Trimming shortened V by 1 base and J by 3 bases, and 12 bases separated the two germline ends. Germline values: CDR1 SGHVS, CDR2 FNYEAQ. CDR3 bases: TGTGCCAGCAGCTTAGGCCTGGGGGGGGACTATGGCTACACCTTC. Translated, it gives CASSLGLGGDYGYTF.

The count of this clone is one. The V and J genes are TRBV19 and TRBJ1-1; the match to TRBD1 covers 10 bases. The CDR3 is made up of 15 amino acids. J gave up 5 bases and V 5 bases, and 8 bases lay outside the gene matches. From germline, CDR1 is LNHDA and CDR2 SQIVND (reference sequence). The CDR3 protein is CASSWDRGVGTEAFF. The CDR3 bases are TGTGCCAGTAGTTGGGACAGGGGAGTAGGTACTGAAGCTTTCTTT. Drawing the rest from reference TRBV19 and TRBJ1-1, the complete variable domain is DGGITQSPKYLFRKEGQNVTLSCEQNLNHDAMYWYRQDPGQGLRLIYYSQIVNDFQKGDIAEGYSVSREKKESFPLTVTSAQKNPTAFYLCASSWDRGVGTEAFFGQGTRLTVV.

The CDR3: CALTGPLGASYNEQFF. The DNA for the CDR3 is TGTGCCCTAACAGGGCCCCTCGGGGCTTCCTACAATGAGCAGTTCTTC. This chain links TRBV30 with TRBJ2-1; D is perhaps TRBD1 (6 bases). Germline CDR1 is GTSNPN and CDR2 is SVGIG (reference sequence). The ends were cut back, 8 bases at V and 1 base at J, with 21 bases in the middle. The CDR3 totals 16 residues.

The genes are TRBV27 and TRBJ2-2, with 8 bases fitting TRBD1. Trimming took 3 bases from V and 6 from J; bases not matched to a gene: 3. The CDR3 has 14 residues. CDR1 and CDR2 (germline): MNHEY, SMNVEV (reference sequence). The CDR3 DNA reads as TGTGCCAGCAGTTTCGTACAGGGGGCCGGGGAGCTGTTTTTT. Translation gives CASSFVQGAGELFF.

The chain carries TRBV15 and TRBJ2-6; D is unclear. Trimming cost V 0 bases and J 6 bases, with 6 bases left between them. Germline V gene sequence: CDR1 LNHNV, CDR2 YYDKDF (reference sequence). This CDR3 comprises 14 residues. CDR3 sequence reads: CATSRDWQANVLTF. The CDR3 coding sequence is TGTGCCACCAGCAGAGATTGGCAGGCCAACGTCCTGACTTTC.

This chain uses TRBV6-1 with TRBJ1-2; D remains ambiguous. This CDR3 is built from 13 residues. With 3 bases removed from V and 8 bases from J, the gap between germline ends came to 13 bases. The germline CDR1 and CDR2 sequences are MNHNS and SASEGT. The CDR3 loop is CASSDTPGYGYTF. CDR3 sequence (DNA): TGTGCCAGCAGTGATACTCCGGGGTACGGCTACACCTTC.

The chain carries TRBV7-9 and TRBJ1-3; the D gene is possibly TRBD1 (6 bases). V lost 3 bases and J 0 bases, leaving 18 bases between the germline ends. Looked up from germline, CDR1 is SEHNR and CDR2 is FQNEAQ (reference sequence). The CDR3 extends over 18 amino acids. The CDR3, as DNA: TGTGCCAGCAGCTTCCAGACAGGCCAAGTTGGCTCTGGAAACACCATATATTTT. It encodes CASSFQTGQVGSGNTIYF. Together with reference TRBV7-9 and TRBJ1-3, the CDR3 gives the full variable domain: DTGVSQNPRHKITKRGQNVTFRCDPISEHNRLYWYRQTLGQGPEFLTYFQNEAQLEKSRLLSDRFSAERPKGSFSTLEIQRTEQGDSAMYLCASSFQTGQVGSGNTIYFGEGSWLTVV.

V is TRBV19 and J is TRBJ2-1; 8 bases map to TRBD2. Per germline, CDR1 LNHDA and CDR2 SQIVND (reference sequence). The CDR3 length is 14 residues. J lost 9 bases, V lost 7 bases, and 11 bases had no gene match. CDR3 sequence reads: CASIPHREGGEQFF. CDR3 sequence (DNA): TGTGCCAGTATCCCTCATCGGGAGGGGGGTGAGCAGTTCTTC.

V and J are TRBV9 and TRBJ2-7; 7 bases align to TRBD1. Germline V gene data show CDR1 as SGDLS and CDR2 as YYNGEE. Trimming at V came to 0 bases and at J to 2 bases, leaving 8 bases not matched to a gene. The CDR3 is 16 amino acids. In DNA, the CDR3 is TGTGCCAGCAGCGTAGACCCAGACAGGGAGACCTACGAGCAGTACTTC. Protein product: CASSVDPDRETYEQYF.

The CDR3 loop reads CASSLRRVWYEQYF. In DNA form, the CDR3 reads TGTGCCAGCAGTTTAAGGCGGGTTTGGTACGAGCAGTACTTC. The chain employs TRBV28 and TRBJ2-7; weak D call: TRBD2 (5 bases). V was pared by 2 bases and J by 4 bases, with 12 bases between. The CDR3 has 14 amino acids. Germline-derived CDR1 and CDR2 are MDHEN and SYDVKM.